These T cell receptor beta chains were read from a single sample in a study of T cell changes during pregnancy in multiple sclerosis. Generated by immunoSEQ multiplex PCR, the TCRdb table keeps only in-frame clones and is missing some. The sample contains tens of thousands of clones, roughly 90% of which appear only once. The input for sequencing was CD4+ T cells from peripheral blood mononuclear cells, taken before pregnancy. Source of these receptors: a female donor with multiple sclerosis, enrolled in a pregnancy study. The CDR3 runs from the conserved cysteine through the conserved F or W. A D gene is named only where the DNA matches it firmly.

TRBV15,TRBD2,TRBJ2-1,CATSRVPRLAGYNEQFF,TGTGCCACCAGCCGCGTCCCCCGACTAGCGGGGTACAATGAGCAGTTCTTC
TRBV18,.,TRBJ2-7,CASSPAQGYEQYF,TGTGCCAGCTCACCAGCACAGGGCTACGAGCAGTACTTC
TRBV10-3,.,TRBJ1-1,CAISESGGGTKAFF,TGTGCCATCAGTGAGTCAGGAGGCGGGACCAAAGCTTTCTTT
TRBV11-3,.,TRBJ2-2,CASSPAFRTGELFF,TGTGCCAGCAGCCCCGCGTTTCGCACCGGGGAGCTGTTTTTT
TRBV5-4,.,TRBJ1-6,CASSPRHPSYNSPLHF,TGTGCCAGCAGCCCTCGACACCCCTCCTATAATTCACCCCTCCACTTT
TRBV30,.,TRBJ1-2,CAWDTRGIYGYTF,TGTGCCTGGGATACGAGGGGGATCTATGGCTACACCTTC
TRBV4-1,.,TRBJ1-4,CASSQDGGMEEKLFF,TGCGCCAGCAGCCAAGATGGGGGGATGGAGGAAAAACTGTTTTTT
TRBV9,.,TRBJ1-5,CASSVGLSGNQPQHF,TGTGCCAGCAGCGTAGGACTAAGCGGCAATCAGCCCCAGCATTTT
TRBV10-3,.,TRBJ1-4,CAISGGEDEKLFF,TGTGCCATCAGTGGGGGGGAGGATGAAAAACTGTTTTTT
TRBV5-1,.,TRBJ2-7,CASSLEVLGSSYEQYF,TGCGCCAGCAGCTTGGAAGTTTTGGGCTCATCCTACGAGCAGTACTTC
TRBV7-9,TRBD1,TRBJ1-1,CASSLGTGYNTEAFF,TGTGCCAGCAGCCTGGGGACAGGATATAACACTGAAGCTTTCTTT
TRBV27,TRBD2,TRBJ2-3,CASGGTSLHTQYF,TGTGCCAGCGGAGGGACTAGCTTACATACGCAGTATTTT
TRBV19,TRBD1,TRBJ2-6,CASSRRRQGSGANVLTF,TGTGCCAGTAGTAGGCGAAGACAGGGATCTGGGGCCAACGTCCTGACTTTC
TRBV6-5,TRBD1,TRBJ2-7,CASSYYGQEVYEQYF,TGTGCCAGCAGTTACTATGGACAGGAAGTCTACGAGCAGTACTTC
TRBV9,TRBD1,TRBJ2-6,CASSVWGMGQPLSGANVLTF,TGTGCCAGCAGCGTATGGGGGATGGGACAGCCCCTCTCTGGGGCCAACGTCCTGACTTTC
TRBV7-2,.,TRBJ1-2,CASSPSAVGGYTF,TGTGCCAGCAGCCCCTCGGCGGTTGGTGGCTACACCTTC